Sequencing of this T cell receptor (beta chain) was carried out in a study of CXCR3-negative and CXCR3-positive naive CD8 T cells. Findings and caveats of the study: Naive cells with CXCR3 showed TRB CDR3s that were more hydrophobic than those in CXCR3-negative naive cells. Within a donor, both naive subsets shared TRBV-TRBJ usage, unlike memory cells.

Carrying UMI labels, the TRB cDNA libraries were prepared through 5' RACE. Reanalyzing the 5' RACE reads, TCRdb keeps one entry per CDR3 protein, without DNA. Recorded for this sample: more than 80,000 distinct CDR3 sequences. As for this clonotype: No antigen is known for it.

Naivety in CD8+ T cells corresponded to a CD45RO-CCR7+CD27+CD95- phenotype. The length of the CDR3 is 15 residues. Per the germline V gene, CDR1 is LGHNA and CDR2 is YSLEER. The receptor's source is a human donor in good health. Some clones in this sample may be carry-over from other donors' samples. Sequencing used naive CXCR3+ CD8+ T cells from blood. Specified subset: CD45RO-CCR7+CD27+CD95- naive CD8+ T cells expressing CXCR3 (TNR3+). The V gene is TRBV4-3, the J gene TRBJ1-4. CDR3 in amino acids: CASSQDIATNEKLFF.